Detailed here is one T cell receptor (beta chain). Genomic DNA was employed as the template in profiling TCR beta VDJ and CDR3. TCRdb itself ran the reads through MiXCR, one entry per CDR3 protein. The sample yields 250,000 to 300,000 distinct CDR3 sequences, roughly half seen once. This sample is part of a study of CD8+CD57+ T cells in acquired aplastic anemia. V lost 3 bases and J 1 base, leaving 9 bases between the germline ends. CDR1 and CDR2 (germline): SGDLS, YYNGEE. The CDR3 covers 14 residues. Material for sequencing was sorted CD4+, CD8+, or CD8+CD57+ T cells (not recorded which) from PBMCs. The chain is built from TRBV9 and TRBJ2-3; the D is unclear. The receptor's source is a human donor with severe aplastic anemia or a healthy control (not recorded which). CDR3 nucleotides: TGTGCCAGCAGCGAGAGGTGGGGCACAGATACGCAGTATTTT. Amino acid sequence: CASSERWGTDTQYF. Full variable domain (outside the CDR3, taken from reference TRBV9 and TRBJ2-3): DSGVTQTPKHLITATGQRVTLRCSPRSGDLSVYWYQQSLDQGLQFLIQYYNGEERAKGNILERFSAQQFPDLHSELNLSSLELGDSALYFCASSERWGTDTQYFGPGTRLTVL.